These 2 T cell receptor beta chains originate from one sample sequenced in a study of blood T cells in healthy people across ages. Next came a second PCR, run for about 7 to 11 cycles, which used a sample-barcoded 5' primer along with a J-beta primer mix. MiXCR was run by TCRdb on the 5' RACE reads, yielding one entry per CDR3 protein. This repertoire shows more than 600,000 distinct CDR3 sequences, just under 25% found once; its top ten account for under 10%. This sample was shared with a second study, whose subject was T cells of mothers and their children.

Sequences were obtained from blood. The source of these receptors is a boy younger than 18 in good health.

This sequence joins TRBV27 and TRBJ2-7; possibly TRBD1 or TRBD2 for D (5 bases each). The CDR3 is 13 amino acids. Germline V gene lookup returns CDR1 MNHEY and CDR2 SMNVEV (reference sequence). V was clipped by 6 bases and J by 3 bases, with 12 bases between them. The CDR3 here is CASSPGPLYEQYF. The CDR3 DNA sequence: TGTGCCAGCAGCCCGGGACCTCTCTACGAGCAGTACTTC.

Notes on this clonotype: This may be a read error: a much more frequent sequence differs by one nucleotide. The CDR3 is CASSPDRGFEQYF. For the CDR3, the DNA is TGTGCCAGCAGCCCCGACAGGGGTTTCGAGCAGTACTTC. J is TRBJ2-7 and V is TRBV7-9; TRBD1 aligns across 8 bases. The CDR3 covers 13 residues. V dropped 5 bases and J dropped 6; count of bases not matched to a gene: 6. In germline, CDR1 is SEHNR, CDR2 FQNEAQ (reference sequence).